This T cell receptor (beta chain) is from a study of CXCR3-negative and CXCR3-positive naive CD8 T cells. Regarding this clonotype: Its matching antigen is unknown.

Study-wide points: Both naive subsets had comparably high diversity; memory CD8+ cells much lower.

Per germline, CDR1 SGHRS and CDR2 YFSETQ. CDR3 length: 15 amino acids. Each TRB cDNA library was prepared by 5' RACE (with UMI labels). Reanalyzing the 5' RACE reads, TCRdb keeps one entry per CDR3 protein, without DNA. The sample shows 5,000 to 6,500 distinct CDR3 sequences, and about 1.7% sits with its ten largest clones. Sequencing was carried out using naive CXCR3- CD8+ T cells from blood. Subset of the sample: CD45RO-CCR7+CD27+CD95- naive CD8+ T cells lacking CXCR3 (TNR3-). This chain joins TRBV5-1 and TRBJ2-1; TCRdb outputs TRBD2, but without DNA this stays unchecked. This TCR came from a human donor in good health. Some clones in this sample may be carry-over from other donors' samples. This chain's CDR3 is CASSLVGLAYNEQFF.